The 7 T cell receptor beta chains below all came from one sample that was sequenced in a study of T cells after yellow fever vaccination. TCRdb reprocessed the 5' RACE reads with MiXCR, giving one entry per CDR3 protein. The data hold 300,000 to 450,000 distinct CDR3 sequences, with around 6.5% observed a single time. This sample comprised PBMCs, obtained 5 days after the yellow fever booster vaccination. These receptors all stem from a young man who received the YFV17D yellow fever vaccine.

The rearrangement links TRBV6-1 to TRBJ2-2, with a possible D match to TRBD1 (6 bases). The V gene's germline CDR1 is MNHNS and CDR2 SASEGT. The CDR3 has 14 residues. Trimming removed 5 bases at V and 5 bases at J, with 12 bases between. The CDR3 DNA is TGTGCCAGCAGTCAGGGACACTTAACCGGGGAGCTGTTTTTT. Its protein is CASSQGHLTGELFF.

This clonotype has a count of ten or more. The chain joins TRBV20-1 to TRBJ2-7; TRBD2 aligns across 7 bases. Per the germline V gene, CDR1 is DFQATT and CDR2 is SNEGSKA (reference sequence). CDR3 size: 16 residues. Trimming cost V 3 bases and J 2 bases; bases outside gene matches: 13. CDR3 nucleotide sequence: TGCAGTGCTAGTAACCTGGGCGGGAGTATGACCTACGAGCAGTACTTC. Amino acid sequence: CSASNLGGSMTYEQYF.

A few counts support this clonotype. The J gene is TRBJ2-4, the V gene TRBV7-2; possibly TRBD2 for D (5 bases). Germline V gene data show CDR1 as SGHTA and CDR2 as FQGNSA. This CDR3 has 13 amino acids. Trimming removed 5 bases from V and 8 bases from J, with 13 bases in between. In nucleotides, the CDR3 is TGTGCCAGCAGCCGGGCCCGGGGTGACATTCAGTACTTC. This codes for CASSRARGDIQYF. Together with reference TRBV7-2 and TRBJ2-4, the CDR3 gives the full variable domain: GAGVSQSPSNKVTEKGKDVELRCDPISGHTALYWYRQSLGQGLEFLIYFQGNSAPDKSGLPSDRFSAERTGGSVSTLTIQRTQQEDSAVYLCASSRARGDIQYFGAGTRLSVL.

This clonotype was recorded at least ten times. The chain has TRBV7-8 and TRBJ2-2; D gene ambiguous. The CDR3 loop spans 11 amino acids. V was shortened by 5 bases and J by 10 bases, with 8 bases between the two germline ends. From germline, CDR1 is SGHVS and CDR2 FQNEAQ. The CDR3 loop reads CASSPLAELFF. The CDR3 DNA follows: TGTGCCAGCAGCCCCCTGGCGGAGCTGTTTTTT.

At least ten counts were recorded for this clonotype. This chain uses TRBV20-1 with TRBJ2-2; D ambiguous. V lost 6 bases, J lost 4 bases, and 12 bases lay in between. The CDR3 covers 13 residues. Germline V CDR1 and CDR2: DFQATT, SNEGSKA (reference sequence). In DNA, the CDR3 is TGCAGTGCCCTCCCCGGCTCCACCGGGGAGCTGTTTTTT. It specifies CSALPGSTGELFF.

This clonotype was counted many times. The chain combines TRBV29-1 with TRBJ2-2; a possible D gene is TRBD2 (7 bases). The CDR3 has 11 residues. Trimming shortened V by 6 bases and J by 6 bases, and 8 bases separated the two germline ends. Per germline, CDR1 SQVTM and CDR2 ANQGSEA. The CDR3 spells CSVGGPGELFF. Written as DNA, the CDR3 is TGCAGCGTGGGGGGGCCCGGGGAGCTGTTTTTT.

This chain uses TRBV5-1 with TRBJ2-1; TRBD2 matches at 9 bases. The germline gives CDR1 SGHRS, CDR2 YFSETQ. The J segment lost 5 bases and the V segment lost 4 bases, leaving 10 bases of the junction unmatched. There are 16 residues in the CDR3. The CDR3 is CASSPWASGNNNEQFF. The CDR3 region has the DNA TGCGCCAGCAGCCCTTGGGCTAGCGGGAACAACAATGAGCAGTTCTTC.